A selection of T cell receptor beta chains follows, all from one sample in a study of T cell responses to AZD1222 COVID-19 vaccine. Clones were read by immunoSEQ multiplex PCR, and TCRdb kept only the in-frame ones, dropping some. The sample lists 90,000 or so clones, over 85% occurring once. This specimen was peripheral blood, taken 28 days after the second AZD1222 dose. All receptors come from an adult who received the AZD1222 COVID-19 vaccine. Each CDR3 is given with its conserved first and last residue.

J gene	V gene	CDR3 protein
TRBJ2-4	TRBV12-5	CASGLVPGRGDIQYF
TRBJ2-1	TRBV15	CATSEPGQGVDEQFF
TRBJ2-3	TRBV5-1	CASSARVRGSTDTQYF
TRBJ1-5	TRBV27	CASSLWAGNNQPQHF
TRBJ2-1	TRBV27	CASSSQGSYNEQFF
TRBJ1-5	TRBV3-1/TRBV3-2	CASSQYRNQPQHF
TRBJ1-2	TRBV25-1	CASEDRANYGYTF
TRBJ1-1	TRBV27	CASSFTGNTEAFF
TRBJ2-1	TRBV11-2	CASSFGEQFF
TRBJ1-5	TRBV10-2	CASSESAGGEFYSNQPQHF
TRBJ2-7	TRBV27	CASGYLLDEQYF
TRBJ1-6	TRBV5-4	CASSVRGARESPLHF
TRBJ2-5	TRBV5-1	CASSSTGMYQETQYF
TRBJ2-1	TRBV28	CASSYPPGTGLLLGGGSSYNEQFF
TRBJ2-5	TRBV2	CASSDRGTETQYF
TRBJ2-4	TRBV6-5	CASANSGQNIQYF
TRBJ2-7	TRBV15	CATRRTEEYEQYF
TRBJ2-4	TRBV7-8	CASSRQGAVGPKNIQYF
TRBJ2-2	TRBV7-2	CASSPSGGANTGELFF
TRBJ1-1	TRBV7-9	CASSPSDRGNTEAFF
TRBJ2-2	TRBV11-3	CASSLGGTNTGELFF
TRBJ2-3	TRBV19	CASSIEGNTDTQYF
TRBJ2-7	TRBV5-4	CASSFSSYEQYF
TRBJ2-2	TRBV4-1	CASSHQEGSGELFF
TRBJ1-1	TRBV14	CASSLLQGGKTEAFF
TRBJ1-4	TRBV7-9	CASRYRAGTATNEKLFF
TRBJ1-1	TRBV6-2/TRBV6-3	CASSYGKNTEAFF
TRBJ2-5	TRBV9	CASSVDSRQETQYF
TRBJ2-1	TRBV6-5	CASSYRGGDPYNEQFF
TRBJ1-5	TRBV6-2/TRBV6-3	CASSYIRALNQPQHF
TRBJ1-4	TRBV20-1	CSARASEKLFF
TRBJ2-3	TRBV5-3	CARSTGQSTDTQYF
TRBJ2-2	TRBV7-2	CASSLGVASGGELFF
TRBJ2-7	TRBV7-9	CASSLGGTPSYEQYF
TRBJ2-1	TRBV7-2	CASSLEGPQFF
TRBJ2-5	TRBV28	CASRAGRDRETQYF
TRBJ1-5	TRBV28	CASSTPWKGGNQPQHF
TRBJ2-3	TRBV10-3	CAITGTGGLDTQYF
TRBJ1-4	TRBV5-4	CASSLSLDDGQKLFF
TRBJ1-1	TRBV7-9	CASSLNTEAFF
TRBJ1-6	TRBV6-5	CASSFRQGNSPLHF
TRBJ2-7	TRBV6-1	CASSGPTTAARDEQYF
TRBJ1-1	TRBV6-5	CASRRQGKAFF
TRBJ2-1	TRBV7-6	CASSLVRQVGNEQFF
TRBJ2-3	TRBV9	CASSESPSPDTQYF
TRBJ1-2	TRBV7-8	CASSFNRGDGYTF
TRBJ2-3	TRBV7-8	CASSPRDSLLAGGPDDTDTQYF
TRBJ1-1	TRBV27	CASSITSQSYTDEGAFF
TRBJ2-2	TRBV18	CASSPTGANTGELFF
TRBJ1-6	TRBV3-1/TRBV3-2	CASNRPRGSPLHF
TRBJ2-7	TRBV27	CASSLSWAHEQYF
TRBJ2-5	TRBV5-1	CASSLAGGLQETQYF
TRBJ2-1	TRBV29-1	CSALRKGAVDEQFF
TRBJ2-1	TRBV9	CASSEAGGRDEQFF
TRBJ2-3	TRBV6-2/TRBV6-3	CASSFGGDTQYF
TRBJ2-3	TRBV9	CASSGSGGASTDTQYF
TRBJ2-7	TRBV5-4	CASSPHGGTSYEQYF
TRBJ1-5	TRBV4-3	CASSQDLGGWQPQHF
TRBJ2-5	TRBV6-1	CASSETRPSGWETQYF